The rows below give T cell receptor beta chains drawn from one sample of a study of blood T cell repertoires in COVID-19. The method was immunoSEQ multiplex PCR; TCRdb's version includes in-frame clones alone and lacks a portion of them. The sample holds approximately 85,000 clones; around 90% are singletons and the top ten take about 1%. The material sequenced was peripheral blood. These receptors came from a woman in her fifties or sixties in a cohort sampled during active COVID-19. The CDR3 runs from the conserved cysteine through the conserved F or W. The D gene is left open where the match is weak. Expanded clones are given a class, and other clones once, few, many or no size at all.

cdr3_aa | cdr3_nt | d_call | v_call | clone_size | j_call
CASSLSGIEETQYF | TGTGCCAGCAGCTTAAGCGGCATTGAAGAGACCCAGTACTTC | NA | TRBV7-3 | NA | TRBJ2-5
CGSGESTEAFF | TGTGGGTCAGGGGAGTCGACTGAAGCTTTCTTT | NA | TRBV30 | NA | TRBJ1-1
CAWSGTGLAKNEQFF | TGTGCCTGGAGTGGAACCGGACTAGCGAAAAATGAGCAGTTCTTC | TRBD2 | TRBV30 | NA | TRBJ2-1
CASSSGTGSSYEQYF | TGTGCCAGCAGTTCCGGGACAGGAAGCTCCTACGAGCAGTACTTC | TRBD1 | TRBV28 | NA | TRBJ2-7
CASSLYSGGMDEQYF | TGTGCCAGCAGTCTTTATAGCGGCGGGATGGACGAGCAGTACTTC | NA | TRBV28 | NA | TRBJ2-7
CASSLDKGTGLYEQYF | TGTGCCAGCAGCTTGGATAAGGGGACAGGGCTCTACGAGCAGTACTTC | TRBD1 | TRBV5-5 | NA | TRBJ2-7
CASSLPPRLAGLSTEAFF | TGTGCCAGCAGCTTACCCCCTAGGTTAGCGGGGCTGAGCACTGAAGCTTTCTTT | NA | TRBV7-9 | few | TRBJ1-1
CASSRLSGEQFF | TGCGCCAGCAGCCGACTTTCGGGGGAGCAGTTCTTC | NA | TRBV5-1 | NA | TRBJ2-1
CASSRLVGTGRDYEQYF | TGTGCCAGCAGTCGTTTGGTCGGGACAGGGAGGGACTACGAGCAGTACTTC | TRBD1 | TRBV27 | many | TRBJ2-7
CASSPGQGEGAEKETQYF | TGTGCCAGCAGTCCGGGACAGGGAGAGGGAGCTGAAAAAGAGACCCAGTACTTC | TRBD1 | TRBV27 | NA | TRBJ2-5
CASSEVGGRSNQPQHF | TGTGCCAGCAGTGAGGTAGGGGGCAGAAGCAATCAGCCCCAGCATTTT | TRBD1 | TRBV2 | NA | TRBJ1-5
CASSPAGGGYGYTF | TGTGCCAGCTCACCGGCGGGGGGCGGTTATGGCTACACCTTC | NA | TRBV18 | NA | TRBJ1-2
CASSDSLGQDNEQFF | TGTGCCAGCAGCGATTCACTAGGTCAGGACAATGAGCAGTTCTTC | NA | TRBV7-9 | medium-sized | TRBJ2-1
CASSNRWGEGGSNQPQHF | TGTGCCAGCAGCAACCGATGGGGGGAGGGAGGAAGCAATCAGCCCCAGCATTTT | NA | TRBV7-8 | NA | TRBJ1-5
CASSWHSYEQYF | TGTGCCAGCAGTTGGCACAGTTACGAGCAGTACTTC | NA | TRBV28 | NA | TRBJ2-7
CASSPRGLAGPPETQYF | TGTGCCAGTAGTCCAAGGGGACTAGCGGGACCGCCGGAGACCCAGTACTTC | TRBD2 | TRBV19 | NA | TRBJ2-5
CASSVNFHYNEQFF | TGTGCCAGCAGTGTTAACTTTCACTACAATGAGCAGTTCTTC | NA | TRBV2 | once | TRBJ2-1
CASILRTGGRTNEKLFF | TGTGCCAGCATTTTGAGGACAGGGGGTCGGACTAATGAAAAACTGTTTTTT | TRBD1 | TRBV2 | NA | TRBJ1-4
CASSPGQTRYSNQPQHF | TGTGCCAGCAGCCCCGGACAGACTCGGTATAGCAATCAGCCCCAGCATTTT | NA | TRBV5-5 | NA | TRBJ1-5
CASSQDRLARETQYF | TGTGCCAGCAGCCAAGATAGGCTAGCGAGAGAGACCCAGTACTTC | NA | TRBV3-1/TRBV3-2 | NA | TRBJ2-5
CSASIPGIYFGGYTF | TGCAGTGCTAGTATCCCAGGGATTTACTTCGGTGGCTACACCTTC | NA | TRBV20-1 | NA | TRBJ1-2
CASSRPRTGPYEQYF | TGTGCCAGCAGCCGCCCCCGAACAGGCCCCTACGAGCAGTACTTC | NA | TRBV7-8 | NA | TRBJ2-7
CASSRGELPQYF | TGTGCCAGCAGTCGGGGGGAGCTTCCTCAGTACTTC | TRBD2 | TRBV27 | NA | TRBJ2-7
CASSPRDRGLRGYTF | TGTGCCAGCAGCCCGCGGGACAGGGGGCTTCGCGGCTACACCTTC | TRBD1 | TRBV28 | NA | TRBJ1-2
CASSLYSTGTVNTGELFF | TGTGCCAGTAGTCTTTACAGTACCGGGACTGTAAACACCGGGGAGCTGTTTTTT | NA | TRBV19 | NA | TRBJ2-2
CAWQTSGTDTQYF | TGTGCCTGGCAGACTAGCGGCACAGATACGCAGTATTTT | TRBD2 | TRBV30 | NA | TRBJ2-3
CASSLGQGGVGYTF | TGTGCCAGCAGCTTAGGGCAGGGTGGTGTCGGCTACACCTTC | NA | TRBV7-9 | few | TRBJ1-2
CSASDPDQPQHF | TGCAGTGCTAGTGACCCTGATCAGCCCCAGCATTTT | NA | TRBV20-1 | NA | TRBJ1-5
CASSLASSNEQFF | TGTGCCAGCAGCTTGGCTAGCAGCAATGAGCAGTTCTTC | NA | TRBV5-6 | NA | TRBJ2-1
CASSLNNRLHF | TGTGCCAGCAGTTTAAACAACAGACTCCACTTT | NA | TRBV28 | NA | TRBJ1-6
CAWSVWQANTEAFF | TGTGCCTGGAGTGTATGGCAGGCAAACACTGAAGCTTTCTTT | NA | TRBV30 | NA | TRBJ1-1
CASSQDIGTVNSPLHF | TGTGCCAGCAGCCAAGATATTGGGACAGTAAATTCACCCCTCCACTTT | TRBD1 | TRBV4-2 | once | TRBJ1-6
CASSLYGPGLAGVRDTGELFF | TGCGCCAGCAGCTTGTATGGACCGGGACTAGCGGGAGTCCGGGACACCGGGGAGCTGTTTTTT | TRBD2 | TRBV5-1 | NA | TRBJ2-2
CASSYSPGGYTGELFF | TGTGCCAGCAGTTACTCGCCAGGGGGGTACACCGGGGAGCTGTTTTTT | NA | TRBV6-5 | NA | TRBJ2-2
CASSRGTGDGNEKLFF | TGTGCCAGCAGCCGAGGGACAGGGGATGGTAATGAAAAACTGTTTTTT | TRBD1 | TRBV4-2 | NA | TRBJ1-4
CSVAGLADLYNEQFF | TGCAGCGTTGCGGGACTAGCCGACCTGTACAATGAGCAGTTCTTC | TRBD2 | TRBV29-1 | NA | TRBJ2-1
CASSPQGYQPQHF | TGTGCCAGCAGCCCACAGGGTTATCAGCCCCAGCATTTT | NA | TRBV7-2 | few | TRBJ1-5
CASRGEGAQNTEAFF | TGTGCCAGCAGGGGAGAGGGGGCCCAGAACACTGAAGCTTTCTTT | TRBD1 | TRBV27 | NA | TRBJ1-1
CASSLGNWPLEEAFF | TGCGCCAGCAGCTTAGGAAATTGGCCCTTGGAGGAAGCTTTCTTT | NA | TRBV5-1 | NA | TRBJ1-1
CASSFQSHQETQYF | TGTGCCAGCAGCTTCCAATCCCACCAAGAGACCCAGTACTTC | NA | TRBV7-2 | NA | TRBJ2-5
CASSLDGNSGEQFF | TGTGCCAGCAGCTTAGACGGGAACAGCGGTGAGCAGTTCTTC | NA | TRBV7-9 | NA | TRBJ2-1
CASSLKFWHEESSGNTIYF | TGTGCCAGCAGCTTAAAGTTTTGGCACGAGGAAAGCTCTGGAAACACCATATATTTT | NA | TRBV7-8 | NA | TRBJ1-3
CASAQGRFTLNTEAFF | TGTGCCAGCGCGCAGGGGCGTTTTACCCTGAACACTGAAGCTTTCTTT | NA | TRBV2 | NA | TRBJ1-1
CASTGQGRINEQFF | TGTGCCAGCACGGGACAGGGGAGAATCAATGAGCAGTTCTTC | TRBD1 | TRBV2 | NA | TRBJ2-1
CASSLQGPGYGANVLTF | TGTGCCAGCAGTTTACAGGGGCCGGGTTATGGGGCCAACGTCCTGACTTTC | NA | TRBV27 | NA | TRBJ2-6
CASSPRLGLSGGNEQFF | TGTGCCAGCAGCCCCCGGCTGGGGCTTAGCGGAGGGAATGAGCAGTTCTTC | NA | TRBV7-2 | NA | TRBJ2-1
CATGWGGAKGYTF | TGTGCCACCGGTTGGGGAGGGGCGAAAGGCTACACCTTC | NA | TRBV19 | NA | TRBJ1-2
CASSFGVTRGTDTQYF | TGTGCCAGCAGTTTTGGGGTAACAAGGGGAACAGATACGCAGTATTTT | NA | TRBV28 | NA | TRBJ2-3